Following are 5 T cell receptor beta chains from one sample sequenced in a study of T cell changes during pregnancy in multiple sclerosis. The protocol was immunoSEQ multiplex PCR, while the TCRdb copy is restricted to in-frame clones and leaves out a portion. The table includes about 57,000 clones, 90% to 95% detected once. Material: CD4+ T cells from peripheral blood mononuclear cells, obtained before pregnancy. Receptor source: a female donor with multiple sclerosis, enrolled in a pregnancy study.

The rearrangement joins TRBV6-5 to TRBJ2-1, with 8 bases matching TRBD2. The CDR3 length is 15 residues. CDR1 is MNHEY and CDR2 is SVGAGI in the germline V gene. The junction had 8 bases not matched to a gene; V was cut back by 5 bases and J by 5 bases. In DNA, the CDR3 is TGTGCCAGCAGTCCCGGGACTAGAGTGAACAATGAGCAGTTCTTC. It specifies CASSPGTRVNNEQFF.

The rearrangement uses TRBV6-1 and TRBJ2-1, with D possibly matching TRBD1 (6 bases). CDR1 and CDR2 (germline): MNHNS, SASEGT. The CDR3 consists of 16 residues. V lost 0 bases and J lost 9, with 18 bases in between. The CDR3 region is CASSEATRTRGGEQFF. The CDR3 DNA follows: TGTGCCAGCAGTGAAGCAACCCGGACGCGAGGGGGTGAGCAGTTCTTC.

This rearrangement joins TRBV7-9 to TRBJ2-7; no definite D call. Germline CDR1 and CDR2: SEHNR and FQNEAQ (reference sequence). Trimming took 5 bases from V and 3 from J, leaving 14 bases between them. The CDR3 is made up of 14 amino acids. The CDR3, as DNA: TGTGCCAGCAGCCCCAGGCCAGGATACTACGAGCAGTACTTC. Residues: CASSPRPGYYEQYF.

The CDR3 sequence is CASSPRTGFAFF. DNA of the CDR3: TGTGCCAGCAGTCCCCGGACAGGGTTTGCTTTCTTT. This sequence joins TRBV2 and TRBJ1-1; 8 bases are a match to TRBD1. Germline V gene data show CDR1 as SNHLY and CDR2 as FYNNEI. V trimming: 5 bases; J trimming: 11 bases; junction bases outside the gene matches: 7. The CDR3 is 12 residues long.

The rearrangement uses TRBV30 and TRBJ1-5; D not resolved. The CDR3 spans 13 residues. V was shortened by 2 bases and J by 3 bases, with 8 bases between the two germline ends. Germline V CDR1 and CDR2: GTSNPN, SVGIG (reference sequence). DNA for the CDR3: TGTGCCTGGAGTCAACAGTCCAATCAGCCCCAGCATTTT. The encoded protein is CAWSQQSNQPQHF.